This T cell receptor (beta chain) was captured by sequencing in a study of blood T cell repertoires in COVID-19. Overall study: The United States, Italy and Spain provided the acute and convalescent COVID-19 samples. T cells, B-cell-depleted T cells, or PBMCs provided the cDNA or gDNA that served as material.

In the authors' methods: Amplified reference gene primers provided the basis for estimating nucleated cell counts. Data came from immunoSEQ multiplex PCR; TCRdb stores just in-frame clones and leaves some out. That table is the source of V, J and clone size, and D and trimming were worked out from the DNA. The sample comprises approximately 180,000 clones, approximately 85% of which are singletons, and 9.8% rests with the top ten. The CDR3 is 14 amino acids. CDR1 and CDR2 (germline): SGHRS, YFSETQ. The V gene end was trimmed by 3 bases and the J gene end by 1 base; junction bases not matched to a gene: 2. About this clone: This sample includes further DNA sequences coding for the same CDR3.

The chain couples TRBV5-1 to TRBJ1-1; 8 nucleotides align to TRBD1. Sequenced sample: peripheral blood. The TCR was taken from a woman older than 75 with acute or convalescent COVID-19. CDR3 protein: CASSSGQGNTEAFF. CDR3 coding DNA: TGCGCCAGCAGCTCCGGACAGGGGAACACTGAAGCTTTCTTT.